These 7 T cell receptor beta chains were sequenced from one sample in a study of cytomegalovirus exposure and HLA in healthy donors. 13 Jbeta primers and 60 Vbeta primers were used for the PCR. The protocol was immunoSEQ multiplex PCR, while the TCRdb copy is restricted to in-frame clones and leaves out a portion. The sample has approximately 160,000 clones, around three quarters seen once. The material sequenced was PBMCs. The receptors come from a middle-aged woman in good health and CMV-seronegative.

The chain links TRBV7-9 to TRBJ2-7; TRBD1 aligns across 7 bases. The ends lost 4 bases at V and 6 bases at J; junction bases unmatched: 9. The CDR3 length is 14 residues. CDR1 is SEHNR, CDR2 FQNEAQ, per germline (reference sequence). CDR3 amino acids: CASSSETGLGEQYF. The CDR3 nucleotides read TGTGCCAGCAGCTCCGAGACAGGGCTTGGCGAGCAGTACTTC.

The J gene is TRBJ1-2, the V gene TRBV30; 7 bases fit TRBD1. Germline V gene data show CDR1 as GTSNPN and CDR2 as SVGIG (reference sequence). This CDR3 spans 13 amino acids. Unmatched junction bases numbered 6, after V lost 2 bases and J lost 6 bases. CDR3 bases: TGTGCCTGGAGTAGGGCAGGGGGTGATGGCTACACCTTC. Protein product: CAWSRAGGDGYTF.

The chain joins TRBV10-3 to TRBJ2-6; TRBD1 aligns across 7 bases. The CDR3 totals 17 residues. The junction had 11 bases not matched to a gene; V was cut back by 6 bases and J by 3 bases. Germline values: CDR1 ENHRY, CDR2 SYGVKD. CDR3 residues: CAISDRARTGGANVLTF. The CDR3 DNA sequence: TGTGCCATCAGCGACAGGGCCCGTACTGGTGGGGCCAACGTCCTGACTTTC.

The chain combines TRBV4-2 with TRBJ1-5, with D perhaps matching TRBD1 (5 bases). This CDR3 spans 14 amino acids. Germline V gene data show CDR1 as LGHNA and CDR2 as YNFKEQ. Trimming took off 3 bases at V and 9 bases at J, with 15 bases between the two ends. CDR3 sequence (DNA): TGTGCCAGCAGCCAGGCCATCGGCGGGGGGCCCCAGCATTTT. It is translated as CASSQAIGGGPQHF.

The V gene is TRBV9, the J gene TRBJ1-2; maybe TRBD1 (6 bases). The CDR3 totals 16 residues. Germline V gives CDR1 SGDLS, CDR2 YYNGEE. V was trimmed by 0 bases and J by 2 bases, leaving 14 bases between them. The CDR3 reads CASSVGGGQDNYGYTF. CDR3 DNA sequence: TGTGCCAGCAGCGTAGGGGGGGGGCAGGACAACTATGGCTACACCTTC. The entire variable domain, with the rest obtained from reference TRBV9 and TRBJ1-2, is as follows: DSGVTQTPKHLITATGQRVTLRCSPRSGDLSVYWYQQSLDQGLQFLIQYYNGEERAKGNILERFSAQQFPDLHSELNLSSLELGDSALYFCASSVGGGQDNYGYTFGSGTRLTVV.

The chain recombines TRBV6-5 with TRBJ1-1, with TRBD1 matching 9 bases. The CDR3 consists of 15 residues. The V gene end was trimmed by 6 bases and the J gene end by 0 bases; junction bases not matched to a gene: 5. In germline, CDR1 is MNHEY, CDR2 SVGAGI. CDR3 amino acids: CASSLGTGMNTEAFF. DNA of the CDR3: TGTGCCAGCAGCCTCGGGACAGGGATGAACACTGAAGCTTTCTTT.

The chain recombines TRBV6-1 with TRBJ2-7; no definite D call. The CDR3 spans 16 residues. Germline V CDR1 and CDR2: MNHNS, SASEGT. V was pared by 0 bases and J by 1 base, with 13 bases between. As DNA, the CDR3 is TGTGCCAGCAGTGAAGCCCTCTCGGCGGATTCCTACGAGCAGTACTTC. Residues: CASSEALSADSYEQYF.